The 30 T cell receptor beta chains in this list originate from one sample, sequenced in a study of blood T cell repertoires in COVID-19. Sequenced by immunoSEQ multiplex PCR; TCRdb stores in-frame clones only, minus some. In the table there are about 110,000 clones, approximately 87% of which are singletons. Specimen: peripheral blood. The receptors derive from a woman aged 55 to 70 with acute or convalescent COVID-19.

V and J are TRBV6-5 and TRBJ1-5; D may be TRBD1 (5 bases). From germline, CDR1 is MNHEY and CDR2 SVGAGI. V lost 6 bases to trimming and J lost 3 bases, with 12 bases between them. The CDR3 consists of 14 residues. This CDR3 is CASRNGGNNQPQHF. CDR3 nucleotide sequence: TGTGCCAGCAGGAACGGGGGAAACAATCAGCCCCAGCATTTT.

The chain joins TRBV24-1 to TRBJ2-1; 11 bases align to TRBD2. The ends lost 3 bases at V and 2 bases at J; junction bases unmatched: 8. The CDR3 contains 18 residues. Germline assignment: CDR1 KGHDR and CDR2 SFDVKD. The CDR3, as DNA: TGTGCCACCAGTGATCCTGGACTAGCGGGCGTTACCTACAATGAGCAGTTCTTC. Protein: CATSDPGLAGVTYNEQFF.

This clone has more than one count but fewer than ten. CDR3 in amino acids: CASSYSSSNQPQHF. DNA for the CDR3: TGTGCCAGCAGTTACTCGAGCTCCAATCAGCCCCAGCATTTT. V is TRBV6-6 and J is TRBJ1-5; unclear D gene. V lost 0 bases to trimming and J lost 3 bases, with 6 bases between them. Germline values: CDR1 MNHNY, CDR2 SVGAGI (reference sequence). The CDR3 contains 14 residues.

The chain's CDR3 is CASSLRLAGVDNEQFF. DNA for the CDR3: TGTGCCAGCAGCCTTAGACTAGCGGGGGTCGACAATGAGCAGTTCTTC. The chain carries TRBV14 and TRBJ2-1, with TRBD2 matching over 12 bases. After removal of 4 bases from V and 5 bases from J, the junction contained 6 bases not matched to a gene. The CDR3 is 16 residues long. The germline V gene has CDR1 SGHDN and CDR2 FVKESK.

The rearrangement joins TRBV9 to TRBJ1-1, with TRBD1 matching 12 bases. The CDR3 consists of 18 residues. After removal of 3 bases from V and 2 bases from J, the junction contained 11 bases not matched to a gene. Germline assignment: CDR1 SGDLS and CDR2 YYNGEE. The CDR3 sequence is CASSEEPGQGARNTEAFF. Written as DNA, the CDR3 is TGTGCCAGCAGCGAAGAACCGGGACAGGGGGCTAGAAACACTGAAGCTTTCTTT.

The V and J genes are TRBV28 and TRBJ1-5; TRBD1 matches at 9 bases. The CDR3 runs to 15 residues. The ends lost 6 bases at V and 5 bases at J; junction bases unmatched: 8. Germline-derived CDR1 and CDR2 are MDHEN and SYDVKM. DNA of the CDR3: TGTGCCAGCAGCTCCGGGACAGGGCAATATCAGCCCCAGCATTTT. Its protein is CASSSGTGQYQPQHF.

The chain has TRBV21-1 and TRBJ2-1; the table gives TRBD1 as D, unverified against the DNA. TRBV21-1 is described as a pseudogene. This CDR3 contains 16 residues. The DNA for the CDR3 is TGTGCCAGCAGCAAAGGGAGACAGGGGGCAAGAGATGAGCAGTTCTTC. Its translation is CASSKGRQGARDEQFF.

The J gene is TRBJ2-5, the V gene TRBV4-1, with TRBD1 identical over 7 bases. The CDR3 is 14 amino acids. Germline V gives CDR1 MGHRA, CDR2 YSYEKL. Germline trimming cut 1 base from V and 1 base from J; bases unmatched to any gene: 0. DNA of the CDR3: TGCGCCAGCAGCCAAGCAGGGGGCCAAGAGACCCAGTACTTC. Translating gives CASSQAGGQETQYF.

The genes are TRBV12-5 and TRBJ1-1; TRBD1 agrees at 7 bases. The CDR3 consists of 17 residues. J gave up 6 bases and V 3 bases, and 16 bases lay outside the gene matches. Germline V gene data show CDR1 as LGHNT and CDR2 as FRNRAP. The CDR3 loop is CASGFSIRTGRTAEAFF. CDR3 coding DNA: TGTGCTAGTGGTTTCTCGATTAGGACAGGCCGGACTGCTGAAGCTTTCTTT.

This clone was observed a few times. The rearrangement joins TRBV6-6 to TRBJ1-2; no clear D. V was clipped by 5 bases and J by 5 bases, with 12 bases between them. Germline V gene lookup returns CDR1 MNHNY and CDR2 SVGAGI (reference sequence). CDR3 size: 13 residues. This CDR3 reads CASSATGEYGYTF. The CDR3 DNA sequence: TGTGCCAGCAGTGCGACTGGAGAATATGGCTACACCTTC.

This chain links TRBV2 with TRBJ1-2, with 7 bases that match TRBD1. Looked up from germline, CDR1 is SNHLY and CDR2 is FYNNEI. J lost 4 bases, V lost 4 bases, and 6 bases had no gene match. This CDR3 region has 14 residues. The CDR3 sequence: CASSVGQGVYGYTF. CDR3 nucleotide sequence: TGTGCCAGCAGTGTAGGTCAGGGGGTCTATGGCTACACCTTC.

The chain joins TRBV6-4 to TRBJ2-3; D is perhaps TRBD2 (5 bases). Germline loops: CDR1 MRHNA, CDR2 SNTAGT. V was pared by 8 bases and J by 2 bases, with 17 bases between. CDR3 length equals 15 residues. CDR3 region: CASSASDSSTDTQYF. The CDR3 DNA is TGTGCCAGCTCGGCTTCGGACTCTTCCACAGATACGCAGTATTTT.

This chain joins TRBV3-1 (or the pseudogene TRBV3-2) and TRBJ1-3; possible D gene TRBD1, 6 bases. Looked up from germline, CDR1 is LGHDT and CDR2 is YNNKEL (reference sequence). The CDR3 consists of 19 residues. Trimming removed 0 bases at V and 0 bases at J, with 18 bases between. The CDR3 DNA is TGTGCCAGCAGCCAAGAAATGAGGAACAGGGAAAACTCTGGAAACACCATATATTTT. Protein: CASSQEMRNRENSGNTIYF.

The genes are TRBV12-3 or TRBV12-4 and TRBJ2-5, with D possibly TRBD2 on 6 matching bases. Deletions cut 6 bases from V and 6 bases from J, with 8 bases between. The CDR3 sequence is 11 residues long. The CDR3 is CASRGGKTQYF. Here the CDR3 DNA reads TGTGCCAGCAGGGGCGGGAAGACCCAGTACTTC.

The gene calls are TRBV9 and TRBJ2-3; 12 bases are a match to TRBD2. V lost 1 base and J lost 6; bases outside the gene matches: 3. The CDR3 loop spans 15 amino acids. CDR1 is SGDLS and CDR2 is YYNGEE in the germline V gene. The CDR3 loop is CASSVTSGGLDTQYF. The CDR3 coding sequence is TGTGCCAGCAGCGTAACTAGCGGGGGGTTGGATACGCAGTATTTT.

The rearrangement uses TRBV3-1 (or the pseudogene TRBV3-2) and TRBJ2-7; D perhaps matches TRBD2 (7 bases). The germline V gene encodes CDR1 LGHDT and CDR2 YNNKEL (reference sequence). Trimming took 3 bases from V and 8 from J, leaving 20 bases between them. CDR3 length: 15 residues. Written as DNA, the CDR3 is TGTGCCAGCAGCCACCCCCGGGGGGCCGATAGAAAGCAGTACTTC. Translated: CASSHPRGADRKQYF.

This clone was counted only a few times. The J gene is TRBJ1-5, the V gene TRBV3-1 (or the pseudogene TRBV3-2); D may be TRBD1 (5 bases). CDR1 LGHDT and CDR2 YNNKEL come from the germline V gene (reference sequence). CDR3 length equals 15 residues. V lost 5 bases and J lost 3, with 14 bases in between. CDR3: CASSDGGFHNQPQHF. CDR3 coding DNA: TGTGCCAGCAGCGACGGGGGTTTTCACAATCAGCCCCAGCATTTT.

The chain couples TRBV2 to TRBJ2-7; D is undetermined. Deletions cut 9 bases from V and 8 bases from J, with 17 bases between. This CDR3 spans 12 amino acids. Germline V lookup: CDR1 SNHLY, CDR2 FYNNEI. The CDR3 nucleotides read TGTGCCAGTGTCTTGGGCGATAGGAAGCAGTACTTC. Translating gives CASVLGDRKQYF. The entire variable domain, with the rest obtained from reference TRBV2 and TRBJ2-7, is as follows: EPEVTQTPSHQVTQMGQEVILRCVPISNHLYFYWYRQILGQKVEFLVSFYNNEISEKSEIFDDQFSVERPDGSNFTLKIRSTKLEDSAMYFCASVLGDRKQYFGPGTRLTVT.

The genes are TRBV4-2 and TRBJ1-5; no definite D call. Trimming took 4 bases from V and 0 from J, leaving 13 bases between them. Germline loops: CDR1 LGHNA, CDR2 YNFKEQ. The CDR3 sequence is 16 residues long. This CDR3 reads CASSPGNSHSNQPQHF. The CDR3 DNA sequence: TGTGCCAGCAGCCCGGGGAACAGCCATAGCAATCAGCCCCAGCATTTT.

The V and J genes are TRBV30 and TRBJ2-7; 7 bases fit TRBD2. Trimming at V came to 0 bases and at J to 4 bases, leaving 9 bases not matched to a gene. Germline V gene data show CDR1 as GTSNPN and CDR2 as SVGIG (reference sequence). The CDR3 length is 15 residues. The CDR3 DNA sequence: TGTGCCTGGAGTGTGGGGGGGACGGGGTATTACGAGCAGTACTTC. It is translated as CAWSVGGTGYYEQYF.

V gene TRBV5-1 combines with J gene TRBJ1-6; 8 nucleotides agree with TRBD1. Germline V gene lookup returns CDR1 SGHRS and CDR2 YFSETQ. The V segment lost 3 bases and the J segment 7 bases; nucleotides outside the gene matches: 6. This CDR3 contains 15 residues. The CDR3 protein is CASSSDRGWNSPLHF. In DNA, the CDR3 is TGCGCCAGCAGCTCCGACAGGGGTTGGAATTCACCCCTCCACTTT.

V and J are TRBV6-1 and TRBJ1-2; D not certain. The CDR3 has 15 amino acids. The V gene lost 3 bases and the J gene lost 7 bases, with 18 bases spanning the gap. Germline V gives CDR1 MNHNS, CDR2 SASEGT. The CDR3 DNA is TGTGCCAGCAGTGATGTCAGGTACAGCTACGTTGGCTACACCTTC. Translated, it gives CASSDVRYSYVGYTF.

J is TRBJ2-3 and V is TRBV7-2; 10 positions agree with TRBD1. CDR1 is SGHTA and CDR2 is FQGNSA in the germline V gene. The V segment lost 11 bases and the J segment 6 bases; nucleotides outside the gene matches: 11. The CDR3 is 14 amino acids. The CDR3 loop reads CACLRDRGGDTQYF. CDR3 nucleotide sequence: TGTGCCTGCCTCCGGGACAGGGGAGGCGATACGCAGTATTTT.

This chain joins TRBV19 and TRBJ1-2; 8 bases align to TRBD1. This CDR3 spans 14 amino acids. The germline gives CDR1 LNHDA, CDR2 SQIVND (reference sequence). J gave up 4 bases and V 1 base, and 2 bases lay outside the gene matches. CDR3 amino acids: CASSIGTGPYGYTF. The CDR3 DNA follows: TGTGCCAGTAGTATAGGGACAGGGCCCTATGGCTACACCTTC.

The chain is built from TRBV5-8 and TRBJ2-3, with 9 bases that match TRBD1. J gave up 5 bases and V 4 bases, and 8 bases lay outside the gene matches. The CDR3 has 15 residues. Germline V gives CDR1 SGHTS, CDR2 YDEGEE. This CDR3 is CASSKRDRDKDTQYF. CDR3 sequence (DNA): TGTGCCAGCAGCAAACGGGACAGGGATAAAGATACGCAGTATTTT.

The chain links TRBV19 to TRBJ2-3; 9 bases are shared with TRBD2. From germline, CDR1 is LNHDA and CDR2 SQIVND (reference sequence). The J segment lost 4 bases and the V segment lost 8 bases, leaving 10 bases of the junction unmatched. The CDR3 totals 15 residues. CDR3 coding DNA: TGTGCCAGTGGGGATCGACTAGCGGTCGCAGATACGCAGTATTTT. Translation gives CASGDRLAVADTQYF.

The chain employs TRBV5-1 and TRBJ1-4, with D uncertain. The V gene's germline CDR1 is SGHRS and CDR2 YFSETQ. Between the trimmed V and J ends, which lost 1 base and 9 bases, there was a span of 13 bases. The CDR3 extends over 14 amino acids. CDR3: CASSLMPGFQKLFF. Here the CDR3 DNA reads TGCGCCAGCAGCTTGATGCCAGGTTTCCAAAAACTGTTTTTT. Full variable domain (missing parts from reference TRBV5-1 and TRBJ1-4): KAGVTQTPRYLIKTRGQQVTLSCSPISGHRSVSWYQQTPGQGLQFLFEYFSETQRNKGNFPGRFSGRQFSNSRSEMNVSTLELGDSALYLCASSLMPGFQKLFFGSGTQLSVL.

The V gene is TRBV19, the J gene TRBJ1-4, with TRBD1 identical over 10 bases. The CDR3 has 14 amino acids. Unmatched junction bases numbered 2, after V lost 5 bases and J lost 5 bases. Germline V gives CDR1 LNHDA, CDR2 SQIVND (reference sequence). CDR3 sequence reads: CASSGGQGNEKLFF. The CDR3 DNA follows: TGTGCCAGTAGTGGGGGACAGGGGAATGAAAAACTGTTTTTT.

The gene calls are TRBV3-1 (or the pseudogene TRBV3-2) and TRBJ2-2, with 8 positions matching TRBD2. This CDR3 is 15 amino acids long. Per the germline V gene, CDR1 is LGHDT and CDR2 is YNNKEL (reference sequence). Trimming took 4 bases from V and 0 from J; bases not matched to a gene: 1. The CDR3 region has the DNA TGTGCCAGCAGCCTTAGCGGGGCGAACACCGGGGAGCTGTTTTTT. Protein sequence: CASSLSGANTGELFF.

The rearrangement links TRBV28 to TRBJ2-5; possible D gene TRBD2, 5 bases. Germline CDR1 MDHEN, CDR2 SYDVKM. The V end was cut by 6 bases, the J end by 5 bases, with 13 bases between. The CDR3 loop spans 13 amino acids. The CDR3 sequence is CASSPEGWETQYF. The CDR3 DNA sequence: TGTGCCAGCAGCCCAGAGGGTTGGGAGACCCAGTACTTC.